The TCR beta chain under discussion was sequenced for a study of T cells in Graves' hyperthyroidism and ophthalmopathy (dated by TCRdb to 2018 to 2020). Study-wide context: Peripheral blood samples were taken at the time of initial diagnosis, prior to any treatment. Once sampling was done, hyperthyroidism patients were given methimazole at a starting dose of 30 mg daily, whereas ophthalmopathy patients were given high-dose intravenous methylprednisolone. The paper reports TCR Vbeta CDR3 sequencing of over 130 peripheral blood samples: 43 ophthalmopathy, under 80 hyperthyroidism and approximately 17 progressor patients. Prospective prediction of ophthalmopathy was tested in an independent validation cohort consisting of 18 hyperthyroidism patients and more than 15 patients who later progressed to ophthalmopathy. To identify distinguishing TCR V-J signatures, a discovery cohort of roughly 100 patients was used, comprising 40 to 45 with Graves' ophthalmopathy and roughly 60 with stable Graves' hyperthyroidism. The roughly 90 discovery patients were divided at random into training and test sets in a 7:3 ratio. The study also compared thyroid tissue and blood T-cell repertoires from about six Graves' hyperthyroidism patients.

Graves' hyperthyroidism was defined as stable when no progression to ophthalmopathy occurred over 18 months of follow-up. Hyperthyroidism patients were newly diagnosed, had a disease duration of under 2 months, and were aged 18 to 65 years. Patients with uncontrolled infections, other autoimmune diseases, pregnancy or lactation were excluded. Diagnoses were based on clinical symptoms, serum thyroxine and TRAb, thyroid ultrasound and orbital computed tomography. PBMCs were isolated from about 9.1 ml of fresh peripheral blood by Ficoll-Paque density gradient centrifugation. Total RNA was extracted using Trizol reagent, and RNA quality was assessed on an Agilent 2100 Bioanalyzer. The TCR beta CDR3 regions were amplified from the RNA transcripts. The TCR CDR3 was subjected to a first round of RT-PCR using the HTBI primer set and the Qiagen OneStep RT-PCR kit. The libraries were constructed in a second round of multiplex PCR and then size-selected and purified. Sequencing of the libraries was done on an Illumina HiSeq2000 using paired-end 100 bp reads. The authors processed their data as follows. SOAPnuke was used to process the raw data, with reads discarded if the reads contained adapters or uncalled bases, had a mean Phred below 15, or lacked an exact constant-primer or identifier match. High-quality paired reads were merged using COPE v1.2.5, and each unique nucleotide sequence was defined as a clonotype. MiTCR v1.1 was used to align the clonotypes against IMGT TRBV, TRBD and TRBJ reference segments. Only V-J combinations with frequency above 0.0001, covering approximately 99% of repertoires, were analysed. A TCS score was defined as the ratio between F50 (clonal expansion) and ExV (chaos), using BLOSUM62-based TCRdist between CDR3 peptides within each V-J. Welch's t-statistics and random forest reduced several hundred V-J features to 13, which were used in a naive Bayes classifier (R e1071). The public reads were reprocessed in TCRdb via fastp at Q25 and MiXCR, keeping in-frame beta chains. CDR3 protein duplicates are merged, each entry listing the most common genes and DNA. The V and J calls, along with clone size, are taken from TCRdb and not from the paper's own processing. The sample includes approximately 560,000 distinct CDR3 sequences, with 15% to 19% observed a single time. Around 6.6% of the sample is taken by the ten largest.

V is cut back by 2 bases and J by 4 bases, with 7 bases in the junction unmatched. From the cysteine up to the phenylalanine, the CDR3 has a length of 14 residues. The kept DNA is CDR3 alone, 42 bases in frame from the first base. Looking up the germline V gene (reference sequence) yields CDR1 DFQATT and CDR2 SNEGSKA. This clonotype was picked up a small number of times. Its antigen target is currently unknown. Qualities for individual bases were not recorded, and no much larger clone is one base off. The study at large found these results: Most expanded thyroid clonotypes (frequency above 0.001) were also detected in blood, a finding suggesting that blood repertoires may reflect thyroid immune responses. No statistical method was used to set the sample size in advance, and investigators knew the group allocation. A model built on a 13 V-J signature distinguished ophthalmopathy from stable hyperthyroidism, reaching about 88% sensitivity and about 81% specificity in cross-validation and 80%/75% in testing. In validation, progression to ophthalmopathy was predicted by the model with more than 65% sensitivity and approximately 78% specificity, a median of approximately 6.5 months before onset.

The TCR sequence derives from a woman aged 25 to 39 with Graves' hyperthyroidism. Input material: blood. The rearranged segments are TRBV20-1 and TRBJ1-1, with 7 bases in between that match TRBD1. The encoded CDR3 is CSARPQGGGTEAFF. The DNA sequence is as follows: TGCAGTGCTAGACCTCAGGGGGGGGGCACTGAAGCTTTCTTT.